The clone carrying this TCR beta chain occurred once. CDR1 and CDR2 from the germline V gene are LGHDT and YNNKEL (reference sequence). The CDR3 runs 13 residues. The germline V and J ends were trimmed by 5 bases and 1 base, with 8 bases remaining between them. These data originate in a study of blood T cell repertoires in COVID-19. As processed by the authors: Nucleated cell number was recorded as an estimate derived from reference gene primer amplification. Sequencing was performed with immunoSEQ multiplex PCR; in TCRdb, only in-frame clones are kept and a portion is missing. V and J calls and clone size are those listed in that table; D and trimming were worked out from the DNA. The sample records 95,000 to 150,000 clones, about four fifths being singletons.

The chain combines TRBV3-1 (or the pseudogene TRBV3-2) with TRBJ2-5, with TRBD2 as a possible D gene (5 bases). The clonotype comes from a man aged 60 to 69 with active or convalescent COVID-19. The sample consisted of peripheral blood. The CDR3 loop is CASSTGFQETQYF. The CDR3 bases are TGTGCCAGCAGCACGGGATTCCAAGAGACCCAGTACTTC.